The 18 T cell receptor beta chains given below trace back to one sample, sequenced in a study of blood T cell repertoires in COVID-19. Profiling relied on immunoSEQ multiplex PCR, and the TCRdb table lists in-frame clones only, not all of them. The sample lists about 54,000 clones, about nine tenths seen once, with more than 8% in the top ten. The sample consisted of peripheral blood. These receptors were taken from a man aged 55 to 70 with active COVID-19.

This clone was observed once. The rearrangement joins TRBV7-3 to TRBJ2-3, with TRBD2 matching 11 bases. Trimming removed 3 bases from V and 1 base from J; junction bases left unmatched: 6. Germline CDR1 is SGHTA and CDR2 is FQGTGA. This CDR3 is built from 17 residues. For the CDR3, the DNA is TGTGCCAGCAGCTTCTCGGGGACTAGCGGTGGCACAGATACGCAGTATTTT. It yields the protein CASSFSGTSGGTDTQYF.

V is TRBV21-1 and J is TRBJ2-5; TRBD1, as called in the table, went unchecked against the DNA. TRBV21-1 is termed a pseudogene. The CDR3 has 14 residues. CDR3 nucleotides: TGTGCCAGCATTGGACAGGGTAAGACAGAGACCCAGTACTTC. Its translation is CASIGQGKTETQYF.

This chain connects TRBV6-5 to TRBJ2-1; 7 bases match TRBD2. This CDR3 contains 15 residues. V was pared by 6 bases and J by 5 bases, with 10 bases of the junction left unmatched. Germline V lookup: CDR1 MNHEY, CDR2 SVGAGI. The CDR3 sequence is CASSPSGGRHNEQFF. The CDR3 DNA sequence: TGTGCCAGCAGCCCCTCCGGGGGGAGGCACAATGAGCAGTTCTTC.

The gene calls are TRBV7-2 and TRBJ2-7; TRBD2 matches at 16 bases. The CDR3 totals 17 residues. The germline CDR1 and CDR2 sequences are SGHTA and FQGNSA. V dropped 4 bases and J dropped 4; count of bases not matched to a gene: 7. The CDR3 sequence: CASSSGTSGRAGYEQYF. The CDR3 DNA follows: TGTGCCAGCAGCTCCGGGACTAGCGGGAGGGCGGGATACGAGCAGTACTTC.

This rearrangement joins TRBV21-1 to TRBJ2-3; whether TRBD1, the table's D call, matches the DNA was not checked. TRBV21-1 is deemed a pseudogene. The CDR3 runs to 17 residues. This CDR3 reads CASSKAGQGASTDTQYF. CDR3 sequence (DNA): TGTGCCAGCAGCAAAGCAGGGCAGGGGGCCAGCACAGATACGCAGTATTTT.

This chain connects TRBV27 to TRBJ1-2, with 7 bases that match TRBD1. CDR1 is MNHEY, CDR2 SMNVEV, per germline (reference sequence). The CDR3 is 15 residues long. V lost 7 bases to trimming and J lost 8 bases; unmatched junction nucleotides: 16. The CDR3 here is CASTADLHRGEGYTF. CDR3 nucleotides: TGTGCCAGCACCGCGGACTTACACAGGGGAGAAGGCTACACCTTC.

CDR3 sequence reads: CASTSGKVAGVTGELFF. The CDR3 bases are TGTGCCAGCACCTCGGGGAAGGTAGCGGGAGTTACCGGGGAGCTGTTTTTT. This sequence joins TRBV2 and TRBJ2-2, with 9 nucleotides matching TRBD2. This CDR3 is 17 amino acids long. Per germline, CDR1 SNHLY and CDR2 FYNNEI. V was pared by 7 bases and J by 5 bases, with 14 bases of the junction left unmatched.

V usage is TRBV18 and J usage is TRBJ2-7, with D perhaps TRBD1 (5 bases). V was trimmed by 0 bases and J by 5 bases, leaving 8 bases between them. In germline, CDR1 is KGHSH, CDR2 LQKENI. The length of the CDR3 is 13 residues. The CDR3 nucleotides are TGTGCCAGCTCACCACCAGGGGATGACGAGCAGTACTTC. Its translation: CASSPPGDDEQYF. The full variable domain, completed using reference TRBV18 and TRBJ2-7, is NAGVMQNPRHLVRRRGQEARLRCSPMKGHSHVYWYRQLPEEGLKFMVYLQKENIIDESGMPKERFSAEFPKEGPSILRIQQVVRGDSAAYFCASSPPGDDEQYFGPGTRLTVT.

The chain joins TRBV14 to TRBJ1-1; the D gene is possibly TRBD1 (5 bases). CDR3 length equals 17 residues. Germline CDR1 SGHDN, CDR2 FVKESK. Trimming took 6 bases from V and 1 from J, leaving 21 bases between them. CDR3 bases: TGTGCCAGCAGTCTCTTGGGGGGAGGTGGACAGAACACTGAAGCTTTCTTT. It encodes CASSLLGGGGQNTEAFF.

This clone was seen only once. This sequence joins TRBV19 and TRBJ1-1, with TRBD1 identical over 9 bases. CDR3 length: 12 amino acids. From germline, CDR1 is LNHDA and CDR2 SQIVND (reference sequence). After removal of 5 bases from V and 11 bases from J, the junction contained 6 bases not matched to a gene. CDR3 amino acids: CASSGTGRRAFF. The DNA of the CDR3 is TGTGCCAGTAGTGGGACAGGGCGGAGGGCTTTCTTT.

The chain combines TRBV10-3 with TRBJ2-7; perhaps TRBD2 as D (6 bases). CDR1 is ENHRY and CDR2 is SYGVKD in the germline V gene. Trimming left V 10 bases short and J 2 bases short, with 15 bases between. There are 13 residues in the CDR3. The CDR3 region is CATRETSTYEQYF. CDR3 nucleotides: TGTGCCACCCGAGAGACTAGTACCTACGAGCAGTACTTC.

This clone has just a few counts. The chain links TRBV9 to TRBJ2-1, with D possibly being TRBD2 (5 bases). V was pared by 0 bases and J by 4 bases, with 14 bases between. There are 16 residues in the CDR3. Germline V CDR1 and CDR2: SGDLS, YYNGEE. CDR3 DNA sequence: TGTGCCAGCAGCGTAGCTCAAGAAAGCGGTTACAATGAGCAGTTCTTC. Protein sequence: CASSVAQESGYNEQFF.

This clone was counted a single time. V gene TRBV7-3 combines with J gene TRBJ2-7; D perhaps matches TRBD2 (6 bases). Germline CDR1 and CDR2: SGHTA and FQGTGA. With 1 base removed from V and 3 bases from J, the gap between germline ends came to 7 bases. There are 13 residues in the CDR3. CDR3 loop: CASSLNGGYEQYF. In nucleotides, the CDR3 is TGTGCCAGCAGCTTAAACGGGGGCTACGAGCAGTACTTC.

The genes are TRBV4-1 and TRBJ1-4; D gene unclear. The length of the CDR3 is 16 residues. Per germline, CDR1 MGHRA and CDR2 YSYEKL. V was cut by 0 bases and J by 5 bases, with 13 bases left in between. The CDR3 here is CASSQEGPVGNEKLFF. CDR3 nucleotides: TGCGCCAGCAGCCAAGAAGGCCCTGTCGGGAATGAAAAACTGTTTTTT.

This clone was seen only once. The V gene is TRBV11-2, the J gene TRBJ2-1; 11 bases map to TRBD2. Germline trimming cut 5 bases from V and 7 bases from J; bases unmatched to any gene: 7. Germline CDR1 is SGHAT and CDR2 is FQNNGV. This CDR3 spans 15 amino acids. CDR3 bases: TGTGCCAGCAGCCCCTTTAGACTAGCGGGAAATGAGCAGTTCTTC. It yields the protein CASSPFRLAGNEQFF. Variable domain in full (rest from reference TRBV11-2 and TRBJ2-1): EAGVAQSPRYKIIEKRQSVAFWCNPISGHATLYWYQQILGQGPKLLIQFQNNGVVDDSQLPKDRFSAERLKGVDSTLKIQPAKLEDSAVYLCASSPFRLAGNEQFFGPGTRLTVL.

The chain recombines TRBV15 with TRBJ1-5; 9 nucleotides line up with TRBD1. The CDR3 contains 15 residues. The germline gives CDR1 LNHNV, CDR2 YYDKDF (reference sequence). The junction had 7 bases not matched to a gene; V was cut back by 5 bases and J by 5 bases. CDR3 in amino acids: CATSGDRGIDQPQHF. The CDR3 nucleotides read TGTGCCACCAGCGGCGACAGGGGGATAGATCAGCCCCAGCATTTT.

The chain's CDR3 is CASRPGLASPNTQYF. In nucleotides, the CDR3 is TGTGCCAGCAGACCGGGACTAGCGTCCCCCAATACGCAGTATTTT. This rearrangement joins TRBV6-6 to TRBJ2-3; 10 nucleotides line up with TRBD2. V trimming: 6 bases; J trimming: 7 bases; junction bases outside the gene matches: 10. The CDR3 runs 15 residues. Germline V lookup: CDR1 MNHNY, CDR2 SVGAGI (reference sequence).

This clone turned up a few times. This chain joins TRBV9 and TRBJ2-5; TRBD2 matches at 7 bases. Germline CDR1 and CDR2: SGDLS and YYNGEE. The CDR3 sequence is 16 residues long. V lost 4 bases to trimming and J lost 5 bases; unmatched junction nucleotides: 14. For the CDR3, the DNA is TGTGCCAGCAGCCAGCATAGGACTAGTGGGTGGGAGACCCAGTACTTC. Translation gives CASSQHRTSGWETQYF.